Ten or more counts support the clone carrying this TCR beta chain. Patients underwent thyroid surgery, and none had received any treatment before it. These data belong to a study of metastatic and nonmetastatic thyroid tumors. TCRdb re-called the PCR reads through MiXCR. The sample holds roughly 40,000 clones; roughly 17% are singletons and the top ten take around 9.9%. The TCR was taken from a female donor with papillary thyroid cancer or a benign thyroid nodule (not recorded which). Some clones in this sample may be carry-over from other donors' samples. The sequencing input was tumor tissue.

DNA for the CDR3: TGTGCCAGCAGTTTTGCAGGGGCCAATCAGCCCCAGCATTTT. It translates to CASSFAGANQPQHF. The gene calls are TRBV12-3 or TRBV12-4 and TRBJ1-5; tentative D call: TRBD1 (6 bases). The CDR3 runs to 14 residues. V lost 3 bases, J lost 3 bases, and 9 bases lay in between.